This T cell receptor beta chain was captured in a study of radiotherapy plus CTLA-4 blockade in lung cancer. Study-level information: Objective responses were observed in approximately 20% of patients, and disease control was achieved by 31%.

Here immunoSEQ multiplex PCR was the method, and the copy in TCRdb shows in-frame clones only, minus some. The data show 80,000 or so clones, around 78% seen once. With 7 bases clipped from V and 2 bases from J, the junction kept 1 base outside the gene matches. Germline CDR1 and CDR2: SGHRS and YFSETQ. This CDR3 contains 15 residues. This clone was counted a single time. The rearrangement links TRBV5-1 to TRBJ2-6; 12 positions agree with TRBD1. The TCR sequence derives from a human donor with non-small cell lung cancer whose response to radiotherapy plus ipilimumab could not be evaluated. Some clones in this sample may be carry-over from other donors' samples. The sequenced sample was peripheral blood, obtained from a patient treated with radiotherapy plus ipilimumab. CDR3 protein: CASGTGGAGANVLTF. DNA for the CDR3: TGCGCCAGCGGGACAGGGGGCGCTGGGGCCAACGTCCTGACTTTC.